A single sample is the source of the 7 T cell receptor beta chains below, sequenced in a study of T cell responses to AZD1222 COVID-19 vaccine. The table came from immunoSEQ multiplex PCR; TCRdb's copy has only in-frame clones and leaves some out. The sample lists about 180,000 clones; about 90% were seen once. The source material was peripheral blood, sampled 28 days after the second AZD1222 dose. The receptors here all came from an adult who received the AZD1222 COVID-19 vaccine.

CDR3 bases: TGCGCCAGCAGCCCCGGGACTAGCGAATATAGCACAGATACGCAGTATTTT. This codes for CASSPGTSEYSTDTQYF. The gene calls are TRBV4-3 and TRBJ2-3; TRBD2 aligns across 10 bases. The CDR3 contains 17 residues. J lost 0 bases, V lost 4 bases, and 7 bases had no gene match. Germline V CDR1 and CDR2: LGHNA, YSLEER.

The chain's CDR3 is CASSQDGTGGGNTEAFF. CDR3 sequence (DNA): TGTGCCAGCAGCCAAGATGGGACAGGGGGGGGAAACACTGAAGCTTTCTTT. The chain combines TRBV4-2 with TRBJ1-1; 11 bases match TRBD1. In germline, CDR1 is LGHNA, CDR2 YNFKEQ. CDR3 length: 17 residues. With 0 bases clipped from V and 2 bases from J, the junction kept 5 bases outside the gene matches.

V usage is TRBV6-2 or TRBV6-3 and J usage is TRBJ2-7; a possible D gene is TRBD2 (7 bases). The CDR3 has 13 residues. The germline V and J ends were trimmed by 5 bases and 7 bases, with 15 bases remaining between them. Germline V gives CDR1 MNHEY, CDR2 SVGEGT. Written as DNA, the CDR3 is TGTGCCAGCAGTCCGGGGGGCGCGAGGGAGCAGTACTTC. Protein sequence: CASSPGGAREQYF.

The chain has TRBV5-4 and TRBJ2-1, with D possibly TRBD1 on 6 matching bases. Trimming took off 2 bases at V and 4 bases at J, with 16 bases between the two ends. Germline V gene data show CDR1 as SGHNT and CDR2 as YYREEE (reference sequence). The CDR3 has 16 amino acids. The CDR3 nucleotides are TGTGCCAGCAGCTTAGGTCCCATAGGGACATACAATGAGCAGTTCTTC. Protein sequence: CASSLGPIGTYNEQFF.

The rearrangement links TRBV2 to TRBJ1-2; D possibly corresponds to TRBD1 (6 bases). The CDR3 is made up of 14 amino acids. Germline V gives CDR1 SNHLY, CDR2 FYNNEI. V was shortened by 2 bases and J by 4 bases, with 11 bases between the two germline ends. The CDR3 sequence is CASSEQGYPYGYTF. Here the CDR3 DNA reads TGTGCCAGCAGTGAACAGGGGTATCCCTATGGCTACACCTTC.

The chain employs TRBV6-2 or TRBV6-3 and TRBJ2-7, with no clear D. Germline CDR1 and CDR2: MNHEY and SVGEGT. This CDR3 is 15 amino acids long. V lost 5 bases, J lost 7 bases, and 21 bases lay in between. The CDR3 spells CASSHDFFPPQEQYF. The CDR3 DNA follows: TGTGCCAGCAGTCACGATTTTTTCCCCCCCCAGGAGCAGTACTTC.

In nucleotides, the CDR3 is TGTGCCAGCAGCCCTCAACAGGGAAGCATTCAGTACTTC. Protein sequence: CASSPQQGSIQYF. The chain is built from TRBV2 and TRBJ2-4; a weak D match, TRBD1 (6 bases). V was clipped by 6 bases and J by 9 bases, with 15 bases between them. Germline V gene lookup returns CDR1 SNHLY and CDR2 FYNNEI. This CDR3 contains 13 residues.